The clone carrying this T cell receptor (beta chain) was observed a handful of times. The data were obtained in a study of HIV-infected patients and healthy controls. Germline-derived CDR1 and CDR2 are SGHRS and YFSETQ. The CDR3 runs 14 residues. Trimming removed 7 bases from V and 0 bases from J; junction bases left unmatched: 4. TCRdb itself ran the 5' RACE reads through MiXCR, one entry per CDR3 protein. The repertoire holds about 70,000 distinct CDR3 sequences, 15% to 20% seen once, with approximately 5% in the top ten. The sample consisted of CD4+ T cells from blood. This sequence joins TRBV5-1 and TRBJ1-2, with TRBD1 identical over 9 bases. The source is a human donor in good health. The CDR3 spells CASGTGQTNYGYTF. CDR3 in DNA: TGCGCCAGCGGGACAGGGCAGACTAACTATGGCTACACCTTC.